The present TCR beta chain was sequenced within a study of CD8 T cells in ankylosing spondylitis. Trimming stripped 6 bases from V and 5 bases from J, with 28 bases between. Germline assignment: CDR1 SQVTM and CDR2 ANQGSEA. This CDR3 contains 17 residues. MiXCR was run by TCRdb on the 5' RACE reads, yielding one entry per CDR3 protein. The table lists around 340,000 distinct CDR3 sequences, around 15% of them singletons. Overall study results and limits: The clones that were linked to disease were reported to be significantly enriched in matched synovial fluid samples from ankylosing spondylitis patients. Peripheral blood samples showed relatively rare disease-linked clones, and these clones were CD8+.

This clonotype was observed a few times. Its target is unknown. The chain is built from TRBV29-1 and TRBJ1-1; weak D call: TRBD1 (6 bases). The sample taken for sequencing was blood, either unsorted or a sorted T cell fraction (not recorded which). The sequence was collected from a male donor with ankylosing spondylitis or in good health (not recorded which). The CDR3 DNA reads TGCAGCGTCCAGGAAACTTCGGGACACCTCGGAGAAACTGAAGCTTTCTTT. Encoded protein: CSVQETSGHLGETEAFF.